Here is one T cell receptor (beta chain) with its context. Its specificity is not known. TCRdb's table, derived via immunoSEQ multiplex PCR, lists solely in-frame clones and lacks some. The sample holds around 100,000 clones, 85% to 90% seen once. Trimming took 6 bases from V and 4 from J; bases not matched to a gene: 4. The germline V gene has CDR1 MNHNS and CDR2 SASEGT. This CDR3 region has 15 residues. This sample is drawn from a study of OX40 agonist ivuxolimab in advanced cancers. Study information: Ivuxolimab, which patients received intravenously every 2 weeks, was dosed at 0.01 to 10 mg/kg.

Findings and limits, study-wide: Expanded clones were, on average, more numerous in CD8+ T cells than in CD4+.

The source was CD4+ or CD8+ T cells sorted from blood, collected in a trial of the OX40 agonist ivuxolimab. The J gene is TRBJ2-7, the V gene TRBV6-1, with TRBD2 matching 15 bases. The TCR originated in an adult with an advanced solid tumor such as melanoma, head and neck, liver or kidney cancer. This CDR3 reads CASRGTSGRPYEQYF. CDR3 DNA: TGTGCCAGCAGAGGGACTAGCGGGAGGCCATACGAGCAGTACTTC.